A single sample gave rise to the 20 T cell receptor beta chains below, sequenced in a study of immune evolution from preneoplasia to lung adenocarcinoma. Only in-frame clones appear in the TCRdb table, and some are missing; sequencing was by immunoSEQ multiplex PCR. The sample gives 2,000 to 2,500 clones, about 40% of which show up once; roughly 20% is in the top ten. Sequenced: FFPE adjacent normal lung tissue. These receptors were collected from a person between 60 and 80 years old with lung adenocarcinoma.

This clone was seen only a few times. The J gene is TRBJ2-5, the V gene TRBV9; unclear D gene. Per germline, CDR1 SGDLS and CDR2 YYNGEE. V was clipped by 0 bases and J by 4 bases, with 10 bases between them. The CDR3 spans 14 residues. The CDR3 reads CASSVDLKGETQYF. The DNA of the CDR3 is TGTGCCAGCAGCGTAGACTTGAAGGGAGAGACCCAGTACTTC.

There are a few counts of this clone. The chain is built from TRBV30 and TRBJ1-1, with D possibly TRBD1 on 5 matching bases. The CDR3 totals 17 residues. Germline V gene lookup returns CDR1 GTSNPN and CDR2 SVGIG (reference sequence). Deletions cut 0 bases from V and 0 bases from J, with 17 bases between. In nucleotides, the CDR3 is TGTGCCTGGAGTGTATTCAGGGTTCATCCCGTGAACACTGAAGCTTTCTTT. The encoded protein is CAWSVFRVHPVNTEAFF. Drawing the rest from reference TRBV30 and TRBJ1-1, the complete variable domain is SQTIHQWPATLVQPVGSPLSLECTVEGTSNPNLYWYRQAAGRGLQLLFYSVGIGQISSEVPQNLSASRPQDRQFILSSKKLLLSDSGFYLCAWSVFRVHPVNTEAFFGQGTRLTVV.

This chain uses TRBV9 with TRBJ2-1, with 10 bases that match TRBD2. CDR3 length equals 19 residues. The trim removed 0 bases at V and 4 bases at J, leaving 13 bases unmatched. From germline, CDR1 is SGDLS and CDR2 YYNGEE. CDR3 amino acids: CASSVEASGSPSFYNEQFF. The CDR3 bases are TGTGCCAGCAGCGTAGAGGCTAGCGGGAGCCCCTCATTTTACAATGAGCAGTTCTTC.

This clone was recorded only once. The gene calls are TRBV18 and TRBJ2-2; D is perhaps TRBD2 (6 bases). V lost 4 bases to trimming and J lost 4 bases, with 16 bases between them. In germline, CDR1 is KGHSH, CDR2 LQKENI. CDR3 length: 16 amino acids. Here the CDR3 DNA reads TGTGCCAGCTCACTGGGACTTCTAAAAGGCACCGGGGAGCTGTTTTTT. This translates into CASSLGLLKGTGELFF.

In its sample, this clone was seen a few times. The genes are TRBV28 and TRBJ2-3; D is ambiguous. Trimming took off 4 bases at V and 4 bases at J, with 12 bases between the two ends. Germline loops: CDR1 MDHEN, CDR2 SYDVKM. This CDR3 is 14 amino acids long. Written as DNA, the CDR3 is TGTGCCAGCAGTTCTACGGGCAGGCCAGATACGCAGTATTTT. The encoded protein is CASSSTGRPDTQYF. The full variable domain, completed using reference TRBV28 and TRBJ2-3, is DVKVTQSSRYLVKRTGEKVFLECVQDMDHENMFWYRQDPGLGLRLIYFSYDVKMKEKGDIPEGYSVSREKKERFSLILESASTNQTSMYLCASSSTGRPDTQYFGPGTRLTVL.

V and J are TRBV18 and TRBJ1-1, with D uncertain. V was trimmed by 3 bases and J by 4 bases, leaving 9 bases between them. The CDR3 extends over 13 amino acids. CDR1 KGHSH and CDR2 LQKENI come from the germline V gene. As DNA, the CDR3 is TGTGCCAGCTCACCGGATACGGCCACTGAAGCTTTCTTT. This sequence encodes CASSPDTATEAFF. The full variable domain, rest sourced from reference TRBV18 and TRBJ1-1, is NAGVMQNPRHLVRRRGQEARLRCSPMKGHSHVYWYRQLPEEGLKFMVYLQKENIIDESGMPKERFSAEFPKEGPSILRIQQVVRGDSAAYFCASSPDTATEAFFGQGTRLTVV.

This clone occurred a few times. CDR3 residues: CASSQTGGSNQPQHF. The CDR3 nucleotides are TGTGCCAGCAGCCAGACAGGTGGTAGCAATCAGCCCCAGCATTTT. The chain couples TRBV6-5 to TRBJ1-5; D may be TRBD1 (6 bases). CDR3 size: 15 residues. The V and J ends lost 6 bases and 0 bases respectively, with 12 bases between them. The germline V gene encodes CDR1 MNHEY and CDR2 SVGAGI.

The CDR3: CASPGQSNEQFF. CDR3 bases: TGTGCCTCCCCGGGACAGTCTAATGAGCAGTTCTTC. This chain links TRBV21-1 with TRBJ2-1; the D segment call TRBD1 is taken from the table without a DNA check. TRBV21-1 is flagged as a pseudogene. There are 12 residues in the CDR3.

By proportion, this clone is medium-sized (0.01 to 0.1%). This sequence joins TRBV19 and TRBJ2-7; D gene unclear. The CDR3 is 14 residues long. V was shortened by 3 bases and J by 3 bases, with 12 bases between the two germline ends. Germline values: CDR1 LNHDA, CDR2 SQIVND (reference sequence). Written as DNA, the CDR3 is TGTGCCAGTAGTATCGGCGGCACGTTCTACGAGCAGTACTTC. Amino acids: CASSIGGTFYEQYF.

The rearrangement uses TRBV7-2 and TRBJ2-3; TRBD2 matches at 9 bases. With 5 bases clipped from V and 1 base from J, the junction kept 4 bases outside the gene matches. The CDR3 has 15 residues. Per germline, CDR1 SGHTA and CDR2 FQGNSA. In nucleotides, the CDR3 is TGTGCCAGCAGCCCCTGGACTAGCGGCACAGATACGCAGTATTTT. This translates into CASSPWTSGTDTQYF.

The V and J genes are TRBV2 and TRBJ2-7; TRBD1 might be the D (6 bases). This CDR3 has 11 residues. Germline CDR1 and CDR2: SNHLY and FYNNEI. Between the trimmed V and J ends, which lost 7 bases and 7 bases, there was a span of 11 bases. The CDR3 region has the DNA TGTGCCAGCAAGAAGGGGGATGAGCAGTACTTC. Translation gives CASKKGDEQYF.

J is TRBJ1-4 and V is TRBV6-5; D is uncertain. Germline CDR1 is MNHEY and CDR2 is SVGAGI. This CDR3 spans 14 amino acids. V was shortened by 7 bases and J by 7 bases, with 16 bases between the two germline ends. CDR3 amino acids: CASKAAPAGEKLFF. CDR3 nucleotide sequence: TGTGCCAGCAAAGCGGCCCCCGCGGGTGAAAAACTGTTTTTT.

The CDR3 region is CAWSVIDEQFF. The CDR3 DNA sequence: TGTGCCTGGAGTGTTATCGATGAGCAGTTCTTC. The chain links TRBV30 to TRBJ2-1; D remains ambiguous. Trimming stripped 0 bases from V and 8 bases from J, with 5 bases between. The CDR3 totals 11 residues. CDR1 is GTSNPN, CDR2 SVGIG, per germline (reference sequence).

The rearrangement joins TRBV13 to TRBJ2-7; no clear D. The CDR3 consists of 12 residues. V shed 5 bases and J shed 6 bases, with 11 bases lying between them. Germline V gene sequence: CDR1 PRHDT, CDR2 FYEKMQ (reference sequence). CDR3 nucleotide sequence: TGTGCCAGCAGCCCCAAGACCCGCGAGCAGTACTTC. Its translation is CASSPKTREQYF.

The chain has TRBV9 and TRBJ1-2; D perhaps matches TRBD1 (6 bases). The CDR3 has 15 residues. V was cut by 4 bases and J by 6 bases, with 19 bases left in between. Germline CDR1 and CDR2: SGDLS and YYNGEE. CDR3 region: CASSLTTTGRNGYTF. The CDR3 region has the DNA TGTGCCAGCAGCCTTACCACCACAGGGAGGAATGGCTACACCTTC. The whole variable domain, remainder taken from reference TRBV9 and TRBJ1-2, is DSGVTQTPKHLITATGQRVTLRCSPRSGDLSVYWYQQSLDQGLQFLIQYYNGEERAKGNILERFSAQQFPDLHSELNLSSLELGDSALYFCASSLTTTGRNGYTFGSGTRLTVV.

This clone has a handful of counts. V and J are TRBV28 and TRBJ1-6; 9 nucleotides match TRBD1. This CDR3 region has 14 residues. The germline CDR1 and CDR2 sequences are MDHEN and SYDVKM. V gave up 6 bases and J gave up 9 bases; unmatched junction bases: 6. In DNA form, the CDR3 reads TGTGCCAGCAGGACCGGGACAGGGTTTTCACCCCTCCACTTT. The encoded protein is CASRTGTGFSPLHF.

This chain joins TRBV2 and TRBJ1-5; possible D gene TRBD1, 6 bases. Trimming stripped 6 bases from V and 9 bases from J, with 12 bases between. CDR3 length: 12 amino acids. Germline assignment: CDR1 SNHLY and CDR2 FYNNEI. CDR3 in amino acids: CASRRTGRPQHF. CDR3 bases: TGTGCCAGCAGGCGTACAGGGAGGCCCCAGCATTTT.

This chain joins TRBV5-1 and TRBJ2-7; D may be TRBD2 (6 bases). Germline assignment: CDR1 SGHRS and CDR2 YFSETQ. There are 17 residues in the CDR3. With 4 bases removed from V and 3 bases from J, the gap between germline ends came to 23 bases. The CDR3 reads CASSGGTISPPIYEQYF. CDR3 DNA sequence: TGCGCCAGCAGCGGAGGGACCATCTCCCCCCCAATCTACGAGCAGTACTTC.

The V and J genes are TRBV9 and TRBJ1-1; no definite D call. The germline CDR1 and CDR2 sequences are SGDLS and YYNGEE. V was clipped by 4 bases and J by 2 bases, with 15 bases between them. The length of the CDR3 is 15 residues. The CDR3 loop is CASSSLGQINTEAFF. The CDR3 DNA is TGTGCCAGCAGCTCCCTCGGGCAGATAAACACTGAAGCTTTCTTT.

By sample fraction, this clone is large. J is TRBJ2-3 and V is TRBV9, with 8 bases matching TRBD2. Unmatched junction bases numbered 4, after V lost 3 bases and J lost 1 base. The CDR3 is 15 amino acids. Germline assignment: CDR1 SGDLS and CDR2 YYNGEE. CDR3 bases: TGTGCCAGCAGCGCCCTCGGGGGGGGCACAGATACGCAGTATTTT. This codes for CASSALGGGTDTQYF. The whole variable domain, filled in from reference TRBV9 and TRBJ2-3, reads DSGVTQTPKHLITATGQRVTLRCSPRSGDLSVYWYQQSLDQGLQFLIQYYNGEERAKGNILERFSAQQFPDLHSELNLSSLELGDSALYFCASSALGGGTDTQYFGPGTRLTVL.